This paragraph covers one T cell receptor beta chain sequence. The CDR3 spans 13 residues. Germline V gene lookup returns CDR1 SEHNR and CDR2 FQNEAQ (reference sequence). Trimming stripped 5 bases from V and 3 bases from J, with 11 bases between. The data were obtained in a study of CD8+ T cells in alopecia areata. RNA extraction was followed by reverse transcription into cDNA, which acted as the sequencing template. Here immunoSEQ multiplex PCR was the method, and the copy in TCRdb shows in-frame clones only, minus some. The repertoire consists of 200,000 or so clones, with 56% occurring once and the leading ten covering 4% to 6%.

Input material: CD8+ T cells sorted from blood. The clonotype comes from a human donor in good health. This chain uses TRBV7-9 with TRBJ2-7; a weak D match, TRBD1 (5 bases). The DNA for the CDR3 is TGTGCCAGCAGCGCTGACAGATTCTACGAGCAGTACTTC. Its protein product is CASSADRFYEQYF.